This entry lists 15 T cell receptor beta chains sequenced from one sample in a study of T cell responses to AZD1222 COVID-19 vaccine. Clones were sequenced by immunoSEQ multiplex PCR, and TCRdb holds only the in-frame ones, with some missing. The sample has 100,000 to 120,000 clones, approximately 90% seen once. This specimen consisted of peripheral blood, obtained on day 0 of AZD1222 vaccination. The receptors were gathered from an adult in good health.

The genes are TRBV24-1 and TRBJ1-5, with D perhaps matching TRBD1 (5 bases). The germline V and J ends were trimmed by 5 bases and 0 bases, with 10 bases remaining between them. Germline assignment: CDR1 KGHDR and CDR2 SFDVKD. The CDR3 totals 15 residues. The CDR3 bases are TGTGCCACCAGTGCCACGACAGTTAGCAATCAGCCCCAGCATTTT. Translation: CATSATTVSNQPQHF.

CDR3 loop: CASSHGQDQPQHF. DNA of the CDR3: TGTGCCAGCAGCCACGGACAGGATCAGCCCCAGCATTTT. V and J are TRBV3-1 (or the pseudogene TRBV3-2) and TRBJ1-5; 7 bases are a match to TRBD1. Trimming removed 3 bases from V and 5 bases from J; junction bases left unmatched: 1. Germline CDR1 is LGHDT and CDR2 is YNNKEL (reference sequence). This CDR3 region has 13 residues.

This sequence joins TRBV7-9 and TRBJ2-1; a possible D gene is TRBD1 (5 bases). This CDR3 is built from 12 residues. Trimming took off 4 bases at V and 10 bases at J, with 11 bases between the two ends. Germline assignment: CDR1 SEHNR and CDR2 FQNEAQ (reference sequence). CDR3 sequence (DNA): TGTGCCAGCAGCTCTCAGGGTATAGAGCAGTTCTTC. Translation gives CASSSQGIEQFF. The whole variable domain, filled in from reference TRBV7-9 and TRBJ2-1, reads DTGVSQNPRHKITKRGQNVTFRCDPISEHNRLYWYRQTLGQGPEFLTYFQNEAQLEKSRLLSDRFSAERPKGSFSTLEIQRTEQGDSAMYLCASSSQGIEQFFGPGTRLTVL.

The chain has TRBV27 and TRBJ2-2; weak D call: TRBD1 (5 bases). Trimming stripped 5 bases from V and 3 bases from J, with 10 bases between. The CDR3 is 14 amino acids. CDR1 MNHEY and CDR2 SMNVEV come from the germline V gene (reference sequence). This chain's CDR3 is CASSTQGHTGELFF. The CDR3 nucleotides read TGTGCCAGCAGTACCCAGGGCCACACCGGGGAGCTGTTTTTT.

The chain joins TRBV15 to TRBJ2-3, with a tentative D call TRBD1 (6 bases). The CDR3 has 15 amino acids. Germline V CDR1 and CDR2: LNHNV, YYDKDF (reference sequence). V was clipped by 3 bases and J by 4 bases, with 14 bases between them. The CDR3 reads CATSSNLQGPDTQYF. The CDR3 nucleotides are TGTGCCACCAGCAGTAATCTACAGGGACCAGATACGCAGTATTTT.

CDR3 in amino acids: CASSPGSEAFF. In nucleotides, the CDR3 is TGTGCCAGCAGCCCCGGGAGTGAAGCTTTCTTT. V and J are TRBV7-9 and TRBJ1-1; D is unresolved. The CDR3 runs to 11 residues. In germline, CDR1 is SEHNR, CDR2 FQNEAQ (reference sequence). V lost 5 bases, J lost 7 bases, and 8 bases lay in between.

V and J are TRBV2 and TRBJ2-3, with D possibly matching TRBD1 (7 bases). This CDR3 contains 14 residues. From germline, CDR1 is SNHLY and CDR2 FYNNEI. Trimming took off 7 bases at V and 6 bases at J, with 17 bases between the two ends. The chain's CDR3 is CASKQDREVDTQYF. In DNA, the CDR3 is TGTGCCAGCAAGCAAGACAGGGAGGTGGATACGCAGTATTTT. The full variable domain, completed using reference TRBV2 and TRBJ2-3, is EPEVTQTPSHQVTQMGQEVILRCVPISNHLYFYWYRQILGQKVEFLVSFYNNEISEKSEIFDDQFSVERPDGSNFTLKIRSTKLEDSAMYFCASKQDREVDTQYFGPGTRLTVL.

The CDR3 reads CASSLEDRNQPQHF. The CDR3 nucleotides read TGTGCCAGCAGCTTAGAGGATCGGAATCAGCCCCAGCATTTT. The V call is TRBV11-2, the J call TRBJ1-5; D call uncertain. Trimming took off 0 bases at V and 4 bases at J, with 7 bases between the two ends. Germline V gives CDR1 SGHAT, CDR2 FQNNGV. The CDR3 runs 14 residues.

CDR3 region: CASSSGALGYTF. The CDR3 nucleotides are TGTGCCAGCAGTTCCGGGGCGCTAGGCTACACCTTC. The chain couples TRBV27 to TRBJ1-2; a weak D match, TRBD1 (5 bases). Germline CDR1 reads MNHEY; CDR2 reads SMNVEV (reference sequence). There are 12 residues in the CDR3. V lost 4 bases and J lost 8, with 11 bases in between.

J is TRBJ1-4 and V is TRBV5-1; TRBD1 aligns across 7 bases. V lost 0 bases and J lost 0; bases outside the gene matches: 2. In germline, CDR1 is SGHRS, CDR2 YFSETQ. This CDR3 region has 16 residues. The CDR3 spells CASSLGQGTTNEKLFF. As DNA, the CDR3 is TGCGCCAGCAGCTTGGGACAGGGAACAACTAATGAAAAACTGTTTTTT.

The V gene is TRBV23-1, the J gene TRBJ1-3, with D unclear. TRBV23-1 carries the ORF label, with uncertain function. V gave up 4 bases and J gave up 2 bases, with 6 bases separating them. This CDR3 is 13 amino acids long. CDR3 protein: CASSRGAGNTIYF. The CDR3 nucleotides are TGCGCCAGCAGTCGGGGAGCTGGAAACACCATATATTTT.

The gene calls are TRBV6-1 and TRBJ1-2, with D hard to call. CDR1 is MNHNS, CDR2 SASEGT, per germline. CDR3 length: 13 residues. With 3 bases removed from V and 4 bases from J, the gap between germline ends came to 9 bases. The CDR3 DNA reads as TGTGCCAGCAGTGAGGGAAAAATCTATGGCTACACCTTC. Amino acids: CASSEGKIYGYTF.

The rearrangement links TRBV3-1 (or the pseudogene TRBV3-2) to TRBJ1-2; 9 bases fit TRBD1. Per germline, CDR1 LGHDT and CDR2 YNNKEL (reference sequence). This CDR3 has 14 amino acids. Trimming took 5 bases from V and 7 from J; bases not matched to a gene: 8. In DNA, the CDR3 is TGTGCCAGCAGCAGGGGGACAGGGAAAGGTGGCTACACCTTC. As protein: CASSRGTGKGGYTF.

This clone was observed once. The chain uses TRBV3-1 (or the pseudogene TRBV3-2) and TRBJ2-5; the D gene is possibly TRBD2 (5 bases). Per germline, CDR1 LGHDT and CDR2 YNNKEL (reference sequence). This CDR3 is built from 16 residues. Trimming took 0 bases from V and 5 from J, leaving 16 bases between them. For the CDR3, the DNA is TGTGCCAGCAGCCAAGATCTAACTAGGCAAGGGGAGACCCAGTACTTC. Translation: CASSQDLTRQGETQYF.

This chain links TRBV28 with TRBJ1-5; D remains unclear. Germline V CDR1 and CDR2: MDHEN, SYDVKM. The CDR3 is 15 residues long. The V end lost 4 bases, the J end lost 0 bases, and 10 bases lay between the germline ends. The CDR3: CASSSGIDSNQPQHF. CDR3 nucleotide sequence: TGTGCCAGCAGTTCGGGCATTGATAGCAATCAGCCCCAGCATTTT.